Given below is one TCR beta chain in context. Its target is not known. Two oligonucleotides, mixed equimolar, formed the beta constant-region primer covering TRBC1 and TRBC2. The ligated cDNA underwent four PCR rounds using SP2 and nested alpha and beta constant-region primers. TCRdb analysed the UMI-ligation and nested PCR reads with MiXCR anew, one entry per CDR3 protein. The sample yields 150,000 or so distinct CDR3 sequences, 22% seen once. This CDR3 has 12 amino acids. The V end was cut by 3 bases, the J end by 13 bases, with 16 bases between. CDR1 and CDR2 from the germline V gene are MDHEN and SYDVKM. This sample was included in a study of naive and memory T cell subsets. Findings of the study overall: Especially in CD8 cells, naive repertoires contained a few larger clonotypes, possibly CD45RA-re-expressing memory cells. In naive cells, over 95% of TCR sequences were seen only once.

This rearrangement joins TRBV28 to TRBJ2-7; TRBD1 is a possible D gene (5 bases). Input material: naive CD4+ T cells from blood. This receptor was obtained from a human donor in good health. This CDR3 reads CASSFRQGPRYF. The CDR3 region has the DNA TGTGCCAGCAGTTTTCGTCAGGGCCCTAGATACTTC.